This entry lists 11 T cell receptor beta chains sequenced from one sample in a study of CD8+CD57+ T cells in acquired aplastic anemia. By flow cytometry, patients selected for sequencing had shown an expansion of CD8+CD57+ cells. TCR beta VDJ and CDR3 profiling used genomic DNA as template. TCRdb reprocessed the reads with MiXCR, giving one entry per CDR3 protein. This repertoire shows roughly 290,000 distinct CDR3 sequences, about 50% found once; its top ten account for approximately 1.2%. The sequencing sample was made of sorted CD4+, CD8+, or CD8+CD57+ T cells (not recorded which) from PBMCs. Every receptor here comes from a human donor with aplastic anemia.

The chain joins TRBV2 to TRBJ2-7, with 7 bases lining up with TRBD1. Germline CDR1 is SNHLY and CDR2 is FYNNEI. The J segment lost 1 base and the V segment lost 6 bases, leaving 6 bases of the junction unmatched. This CDR3 has 14 residues. The DNA of the CDR3 is TGTGCCAGCAGCCCCACGGACAGGTCCTACGAGCAGTACTTC. As protein: CASSPTDRSYEQYF.

Of note for this clonotype: The junction departs from the called germline gene at one end, perhaps through a read error. The chain links TRBV7-3 to TRBJ2-7; TRBD1 matches 10 bases. Germline-derived CDR1 and CDR2 are SGHTA and FQGTGA. The CDR3 loop spans 14 amino acids. DNA for the CDR3: TGCGCCAGCAGCTCCGGGACAGGGGCCTACGAGCGGTACTTC. Translated, it gives CASSSGTGAYERYF.

This clonotype was picked up a small number of times. The chain couples TRBV7-6 to TRBJ2-7; D not resolved. The CDR3 is made up of 14 amino acids. Germline CDR1 reads SGHVS; CDR2 reads FNYEAQ. The ends were cut back, 5 bases at V and 0 bases at J, with 11 bases in the middle. The CDR3 region has the DNA TGTGCCAGCAGCATAGGCGACTTCTCCTACGAGCAGTACTTC. Translated, it gives CASSIGDFSYEQYF.

On this clonotype itself: A much bigger clone sits one base away, suggesting this may be a read error. Likely a read error: the CDR3 ends without its conserved phenylalanine or tryptophan. J is TRBJ2-3 and V is TRBV6-5; D call uncertain. CDR1 and CDR2 from the germline V gene are MNHEY and SVGAGI. The CDR3 spans 16 residues. Trimming pared 5 bases from V and 2 bases from J, leaving 17 bases between. Written as DNA, the CDR3 is TGTGCCAGCAGTGTGACTCTTTTTCGATTCACAGATACGCAGTATCTT. It translates to CASSVTLFRFTDTQYL.

The rearrangement links TRBV2 to TRBJ2-1; D uncertain. Germline CDR1 SNHLY, CDR2 FYNNEI. V was cut by 5 bases and J by 6 bases, with 11 bases left in between. There are 13 residues in the CDR3. In nucleotides, the CDR3 is TGTGCCAGCAGTAGATCGCTAGGCAATGAGCAGTTCTTC. Its protein is CASSRSLGNEQFF.

This clonotype was observed once. An end of the junction differs from the germline gene, which may be a read error. The chain links TRBV20-1 to TRBJ2-3, with D perhaps TRBD2 (6 bases). Germline CDR1 reads DFQATT; CDR2 reads SNEGSKA (reference sequence). The CDR3 spans 16 residues. DNA for the CDR3: TGCAGTGCTGGAGATCTACTGGCGGGACGCACAGATACGCAGTATTTT. This translates into CSAGDLLAGRTDTQYF.

V usage is TRBV10-3 and J usage is TRBJ1-6; 8 bases are a match to TRBD1. Germline trimming cut 10 bases from V and 7 bases from J; bases unmatched to any gene: 12. This CDR3 is built from 15 residues. Germline loops: CDR1 ENHRY, CDR2 SYGVKD. The CDR3 loop is CASRGQGAMNSPLHF. The DNA of the CDR3 is TGTGCCAGCAGGGGGCAGGGGGCGATGAATTCACCCCTCCACTTT.

The chain has TRBV24-1 and TRBJ2-5; 8 bases fit TRBD2. Germline CDR1 is KGHDR and CDR2 is SFDVKD. There are 15 residues in the CDR3. The ends lost 4 bases at V and 1 base at J; junction bases unmatched: 4. The CDR3 protein is CATSEGLAGQETQYF. In DNA form, the CDR3 reads TGTGCCACCAGTGAGGGGCTAGCGGGCCAAGAGACCCAGTACTTC.

The chain joins TRBV10-3 to TRBJ2-1, with 8 bases lining up with TRBD1. Germline lookup yields CDR1 ENHRY and CDR2 SYGVKD. The CDR3 is 14 residues long. V shed 9 bases and J 2 bases; nucleotides not matched to a gene: 6. CDR3 nucleotide sequence: TGTGCCATTGAGTCACAGGGGGCCTACAATGAGCAGTTCTTC. Encoded protein: CAIESQGAYNEQFF.

Many counts were recorded for this clonotype. J is TRBJ2-1 and V is TRBV5-1; D unresolved. The length of the CDR3 is 13 residues. Per germline, CDR1 SGHRS and CDR2 YFSETQ. The ends were cut back, 3 bases at V and 9 bases at J, with 13 bases in the middle. This chain's CDR3 is CASSSGLNGEQFF. The CDR3 region has the DNA TGCGCCAGCAGCTCGGGCCTCAACGGTGAGCAGTTCTTC.

This chain uses TRBV2 with TRBJ1-2; D unclear. V was trimmed by 9 bases and J by 5 bases, leaving 16 bases between them. This CDR3 is 13 amino acids long. The germline CDR1 and CDR2 sequences are SNHLY and FYNNEI. CDR3 protein: CASRIGNFYGYTF. In nucleotides, the CDR3 is TGTGCCAGTCGCATTGGCAATTTTTATGGCTACACCTTC. The whole variable domain, filled in from reference TRBV2 and TRBJ1-2, reads EPEVTQTPSHQVTQMGQEVILRCVPISNHLYFYWYRQILGQKVEFLVSFYNNEISEKSEIFDDQFSVERPDGSNFTLKIRSTKLEDSAMYFCASRIGNFYGYTFGSGTRLTVV.